The 32 T cell receptor beta chains below all came from one sample that was sequenced in a study of beta chain features in type 1 diabetes (dated by TCRdb to the late 2010s). The research as a whole found: In all four CD4+ subsets, TCRB CDR3 length was moderately but significantly shorter in type 1 diabetes patients.

The library was generated by the immunoSEQ multiplex PCR assay. The entire isolated RNA was reverse transcribed using the High Capacity cDNA Reverse Transcription Kit, and thus expressed TCRB transcripts were sequenced. In TCRdb, the immuneACCESS table is reduced to in-frame sequences with V and J assigned. These tables do not hold every clone; where another copy was compared, an unresolved V gene accounts for under half, and the others remain unexplained. The sample records about 190,000 clones, about 7.9% of which are singletons. Together, the top ten hold 0.5% of the sample. No antigen is known for these receptors. The sequencing input was central memory CD4+ T cells from blood. The receptors here all came from a man in his late teens or twenties with type 1 diabetes.

The chain has TRBV15 and TRBJ2-2; D may be TRBD1 (5 bases). CDR1 and CDR2 (germline): LNHNV, YYDKDF (reference sequence). CDR3 size: 14 residues. The V and J ends lost 8 bases and 1 base respectively, with 11 bases between them. CDR3 loop: CATWAGKNTGELFF. DNA for the CDR3: TGTGCCACCTGGGCAGGGAAGAACACCGGGGAGCTGTTTTTT.

The V and J genes are TRBV2 and TRBJ1-2, with D unresolved. The germline gives CDR1 SNHLY, CDR2 FYNNEI. Trimming left V 0 bases short and J 7 bases short, with 9 bases between. The CDR3 runs 13 residues. CDR3 in DNA: TGTGCCAGCAGTGAAGCGGGCAGAAGTGGCTACACCTTC. The encoded protein is CASSEAGRSGYTF.

This clone was seen a few times. This chain uses TRBV7-6 with TRBJ2-7; a possible D gene is TRBD2 (6 bases). The CDR3 is made up of 15 amino acids. V gave up 1 base and J gave up 7 bases, with 17 bases separating them. CDR1 and CDR2 from the germline V gene are SGHVS and FNYEAQ. Here the CDR3 reads CASSLGTQLAGEQYF. The CDR3 DNA reads TGTGCCAGCAGCTTAGGAACCCAACTCGCGGGGGAGCAGTACTTC. Filled out from reference TRBV7-6 and TRBJ2-7, the complete variable domain reads GAGVSQSPRYKVTKRGQDVALRCDPISGHVSLYWYRQALGQGPEFLTYFNYEAQQDKSGLPNDRFSAERPEGSISTLTIQRTEQRDSAMYRCASSLGTQLAGEQYFGPGTRLTVT.

The rearrangement uses TRBV5-1 and TRBJ2-5; 9 nucleotides line up with TRBD1. V lost 0 bases to trimming and J lost 2 bases; unmatched junction nucleotides: 5. This CDR3 spans 16 amino acids. Germline assignment: CDR1 SGHRS and CDR2 YFSETQ. The CDR3: CASSLGGQGTQETQYF. The CDR3 DNA follows: TGCGCCAGCAGCTTGGGGGGACAGGGAACACAAGAGACCCAGTACTTC.

This sequence joins TRBV7-9 and TRBJ1-2, with D possibly being TRBD1 (5 bases). Per germline, CDR1 SEHNR and CDR2 FQNEAQ (reference sequence). This CDR3 region has 15 residues. The V end was cut by 3 bases, the J end by 4 bases, with 15 bases between. CDR3 protein: CASSFGRGSRYGYTF. The CDR3 region has the DNA TGTGCCAGCAGCTTCGGGCGGGGCAGCCGCTATGGCTACACCTTC.

This clone came up a few times. The J gene is TRBJ2-2, the V gene TRBV2, with D maybe TRBD2 (6 bases). The V end lost 3 bases, the J end lost 3 bases, and 14 bases lay between the germline ends. The germline V gene encodes CDR1 SNHLY and CDR2 FYNNEI. The CDR3 extends over 16 amino acids. The CDR3 region is CASSDGGAAYTGELFF. In DNA form, the CDR3 reads TGTGCCAGCAGTGATGGCGGGGCCGCCTACACCGGGGAGCTGTTTTTT.

This clone was counted a few times. The chain combines TRBV29-1 with TRBJ1-1, with 7 bases aligning to TRBD1. The CDR3 extends over 10 amino acids. In germline, CDR1 is SQVTM, CDR2 ANQGSEA. The trim removed 6 bases at V and 11 bases at J, leaving 6 bases unmatched. The CDR3 reads CSVGQVGAFF. The CDR3 DNA is TGCAGCGTAGGACAGGTGGGCGCTTTCTTT. The full variable domain, in which reference TRBV29-1 and TRBJ1-1 provide the parts outside the CDR3, is SAVISQKPSRDICQRGTSLTIQCQVDSQVTMMFWYRQQPGQSLTLIATANQGSEATYESGFVIDKFPISRPNLTFSTLTVSNMSPEDSSIYLCSVGQVGAFFGQGTRLTVV.

The J gene is TRBJ2-7, the V gene TRBV5-6; TRBD2 matches at 11 bases. CDR1 is SGHDT, CDR2 YYEEEE, per germline. The CDR3 extends over 15 amino acids. The trim removed 3 bases at V and 3 bases at J, leaving 5 bases unmatched. The CDR3 sequence: CASSSAGLADYEQYF. In DNA, the CDR3 is TGTGCCAGCAGCTCGGCGGGACTAGCGGACTACGAGCAGTACTTC.

This clone was observed once. V usage is TRBV5-4 and J usage is TRBJ1-5; D unresolved. Germline CDR1 is SGHNT and CDR2 is YYREEE (reference sequence). Trimming removed 5 bases from V and 6 bases from J, with 12 bases in between. The CDR3 is 13 residues long. The CDR3 nucleotides read TGTGCCAGCAGTCTATCGGTTGGTCAGCCCCAGCATTTT. Translated: CASSLSVGQPQHF.

This clone appeared a few times. The V and J genes are TRBV6-5 and TRBJ2-2; 8 bases are shared with TRBD2. The CDR3 consists of 15 residues. The J segment lost 3 bases and the V segment lost 2 bases, leaving 2 bases of the junction unmatched. Germline loops: CDR1 MNHEY, CDR2 SVGAGI. CDR3 region: CASSYDGRDTGELFF. The CDR3 DNA sequence: TGTGCCAGCAGTTACGACGGGAGGGACACCGGGGAGCTGTTTTTT.

The rearrangement joins TRBV2 to TRBJ1-1; D is ambiguous. Germline CDR1 SNHLY, CDR2 FYNNEI. The CDR3 is 13 residues long. Trimming left V 6 bases short and J 1 base short, with 9 bases between. Here the CDR3 DNA reads TGTGCCAGCAGGTACAGCAAGAACACTGAAGCTTTCTTT. It is translated as CASRYSKNTEAFF.

This clone was picked up a small number of times. The rearrangement links TRBV9 to TRBJ2-7; TRBD1 agrees at 9 bases. J was trimmed by 3 bases and V by 4 bases; bases with no gene match: 8. The CDR3 has 15 amino acids. The germline V gene has CDR1 SGDLS and CDR2 YYNGEE. CDR3 residues: CASSPRGTGNYEQYF. For the CDR3, the DNA is TGTGCCAGCAGCCCCCGAGGGACAGGGAACTACGAGCAGTACTTC.

The V call is TRBV5-1, the J call TRBJ2-2; perhaps TRBD1 as D (6 bases). The CDR3 spans 15 residues. Germline V gene lookup returns CDR1 SGHRS and CDR2 YFSETQ. V was cut by 1 base and J by 3 bases, with 10 bases left in between. CDR3 sequence reads: CASSLSRQDTGELFF. Written as DNA, the CDR3 is TGCGCCAGCAGCTTGTCCCGACAGGACACCGGGGAGCTGTTTTTT.

This clone was detected many times. This chain links TRBV4-2 with TRBJ2-3; 8 nucleotides match TRBD2. This CDR3 comprises 17 residues. CDR1 is LGHNA and CDR2 is YNFKEQ in the germline V gene. V lost 1 base, J lost 4 bases, and 10 bases stayed unmatched. The chain's CDR3 is CASSQAPAGGGPDTQYF. Here the CDR3 DNA reads TGTGCCAGCAGCCAAGCCCCGGCGGGAGGAGGGCCAGATACGCAGTATTTT.

This clone was observed a few times. V and J are TRBV5-1 and TRBJ2-2, with 7 positions matching TRBD1. Germline trimming cut 3 bases from V and 6 bases from J; bases unmatched to any gene: 11. The CDR3 is made up of 16 amino acids. Germline V gene data show CDR1 as SGHRS and CDR2 as YFSETQ. CDR3 nucleotide sequence: TGCGCCAGCAGCTCCGGAACAGGGGAAGGTGCCGGGGAGCTGTTTTTT. Encoded protein: CASSSGTGEGAGELFF.

This clone was recorded a few times. This rearrangement joins TRBV7-2 to TRBJ2-3; TRBD2 might be the D (5 bases). The V gene's germline CDR1 is SGHTA and CDR2 FQGNSA. The V gene lost 0 bases and the J gene lost 1 base, with 14 bases spanning the gap. The CDR3 is 17 residues long. In DNA, the CDR3 is TGTGCCAGCAGCTTAGCGGGTCCCGGAGGCGGCACAGATACGCAGTATTTT. Amino acids: CASSLAGPGGGTDTQYF. Together with reference TRBV7-2 and TRBJ2-3, the CDR3 gives the full variable domain: GAGVSQSPSNKVTEKGKDVELRCDPISGHTALYWYRQSLGQGLEFLIYFQGNSAPDKSGLPSDRFSAERTGGSVSTLTIQRTQQEDSAVYLCASSLAGPGGGTDTQYFGPGTRLTVL.

The chain has TRBV30 and TRBJ2-1; 9 positions match TRBD2. The trim removed 4 bases at V and 10 bases at J, leaving 8 bases unmatched. This CDR3 has 13 amino acids. Germline CDR1 is GTSNPN and CDR2 is SVGIG (reference sequence). For the CDR3, the DNA is TGTGCCTGGATGGGGCGGGGGGGGAAAGAGCAGTTCTTC. It yields the protein CAWMGRGGKEQFF.

In this sample, this clone turned up many times. The V gene is TRBV11-2, the J gene TRBJ2-1, with D unresolved. The CDR3 runs 14 residues. CDR1 and CDR2 (germline): SGHAT, FQNNGV. Trimming took 0 bases from V and 6 from J, leaving 9 bases between them. CDR3 DNA sequence: TGTGCCAGCAGCTTAGATCCCCTTCTCAATGAGCAGTTCTTC. It encodes CASSLDPLLNEQFF. Together with reference TRBV11-2 and TRBJ2-1, the CDR3 gives the full variable domain: EAGVAQSPRYKIIEKRQSVAFWCNPISGHATLYWYQQILGQGPKLLIQFQNNGVVDDSQLPKDRFSAERLKGVDSTLKIQPAKLEDSAVYLCASSLDPLLNEQFFGPGTRLTVL.

In this sample, this clone turned up a few times. The chain combines TRBV9 with TRBJ2-5; 8 bases match TRBD2. Germline CDR1 SGDLS, CDR2 YYNGEE. The CDR3 length is 15 residues. The V gene end was trimmed by 0 bases and the J gene end by 4 bases; junction bases not matched to a gene: 5. CDR3 sequence: CASSVAGTRGETQYF. In DNA, the CDR3 is TGTGCCAGCAGCGTAGCGGGGACTAGAGGAGAGACCCAGTACTTC.

This chain joins TRBV7-2 and TRBJ2-5; a possible D gene is TRBD2 (5 bases). Looked up from germline, CDR1 is SGHTA and CDR2 is FQGNSA. The CDR3 consists of 13 residues. V was clipped by 5 bases and J by 4 bases, with 11 bases between them. The CDR3 region is CASSPQAGETQYF. CDR3 in DNA: TGTGCCAGCAGCCCCCAGGCGGGAGAGACCCAGTACTTC.

This chain links TRBV28 with TRBJ1-1; a weak D match, TRBD1 (5 bases). V was pared by 8 bases and J by 5 bases, with 18 bases between. This CDR3 region has 14 residues. Germline loops: CDR1 MDHEN, CDR2 SYDVKM. This CDR3 reads CASGISGSGTEAFF. The CDR3 DNA sequence: TGTGCCAGCGGGATTTCAGGGTCGGGTACTGAAGCTTTCTTT.

This clone was detected a few times. The rearrangement links TRBV11-2 to TRBJ2-7; D possibly corresponds to TRBD1 (7 bases). V was shortened by 8 bases and J by 0 bases, with 14 bases between the two germline ends. Germline values: CDR1 SGHAT, CDR2 FQNNGV. This CDR3 is 14 amino acids long. The CDR3 sequence: CASRRDSNSYEQYF. CDR3 in DNA: TGTGCCAGCCGGAGGGACAGCAACTCCTACGAGCAGTACTTC.

This chain joins TRBV27 and TRBJ1-2, with 7 bases lining up with TRBD1. The CDR3 has 13 residues. V trimming: 6 bases; J trimming: 2 bases; junction bases outside the gene matches: 3. CDR1 MNHEY and CDR2 SMNVEV come from the germline V gene (reference sequence). The CDR3 sequence: CASRWDSNYGYTF. Here the CDR3 DNA reads TGTGCCAGCAGATGGGACAGCAACTATGGCTACACCTTC.

In its sample, this clone was seen a few times. This sequence joins TRBV9 and TRBJ2-3; 7 nucleotides match TRBD2. This CDR3 contains 14 residues. Germline values: CDR1 SGDLS, CDR2 YYNGEE. Unmatched junction bases numbered 2, after V lost 3 bases and J lost 1 base. The chain's CDR3 is CASSAAGGTDTQYF. The CDR3 region has the DNA TGTGCCAGCAGCGCGGCGGGGGGCACAGATACGCAGTATTTT.

This clone has a count of ten or more. The chain combines TRBV11-2 with TRBJ2-2, with 11 positions matching TRBD1. Germline-derived CDR1 and CDR2 are SGHAT and FQNNGV. CDR3 length equals 17 residues. V trimming: 5 bases; J trimming: 6 bases; junction bases outside the gene matches: 11. The CDR3 protein is CASSRTPGQGAAGELFF. The DNA for the CDR3 is TGTGCCAGCAGCCGGACGCCAGGACAGGGGGCCGCCGGGGAGCTGTTTTTT.

The chain recombines TRBV6-6 with TRBJ1-4, with a weak D call TRBD1 (5 bases). V was clipped by 2 bases and J by 6 bases, with 16 bases between them. The germline V gene has CDR1 MNHNY and CDR2 SVGAGI (reference sequence). CDR3 size: 16 residues. CDR3 nucleotide sequence: TGTGCCAGCAGTTACGGGGCAAGGGGCGCGGATGAAAAACTGTTTTTT. Amino acid sequence: CASSYGARGADEKLFF.

This sequence joins TRBV29-1 and TRBJ1-5; TRBD1 matches 8 bases. The junction had 2 bases not matched to a gene; V was cut back by 4 bases and J by 6 bases. Germline V lookup: CDR1 SQVTM, CDR2 ANQGSEA. This CDR3 comprises 12 residues. The CDR3 reads CSVGGTGQPQHF. In DNA, the CDR3 is TGCAGCGTTGGGGGGACAGGTCAGCCCCAGCATTTT.

The table lists this clone with a few counts. The chain carries TRBV7-2 and TRBJ1-2; D is unresolved. Per the germline V gene, CDR1 is SGHTA and CDR2 is FQGNSA. This CDR3 is 14 amino acids long. V lost 1 base and J 2 bases, leaving 8 bases between the germline ends. CDR3 in DNA: TGTGCCAGCAGCTTAGTCGGGATAAACTATGGCTACACCTTC. Amino acids: CASSLVGINYGYTF.

This clone has more than one count but fewer than ten. The chain joins TRBV11-2 to TRBJ2-2, with D maybe TRBD1 (6 bases). The germline CDR1 and CDR2 sequences are SGHAT and FQNNGV. V lost 5 bases, J lost 4 bases, and 20 bases lay in between. The CDR3 is made up of 17 amino acids. The CDR3 loop is CASSPVFQGLSTGELFF. For the CDR3, the DNA is TGTGCCAGCAGCCCCGTGTTCCAGGGGCTGAGCACCGGGGAGCTGTTTTTT.

The genes are TRBV7-9 and TRBJ2-1; 11 bases map to TRBD1. The length of the CDR3 is 15 residues. The V gene's germline CDR1 is SEHNR and CDR2 FQNEAQ (reference sequence). V lost 4 bases, J lost 7 bases, and 6 bases stayed unmatched. This CDR3 reads CASSSSDRGQNEQFF. CDR3 bases: TGTGCCAGCAGCTCGTCGGACAGGGGGCAAAATGAGCAGTTCTTC.

The chain joins TRBV25-1 to TRBJ2-1; TRBD1 agrees at 11 bases. The CDR3 has 15 amino acids. The ends lost 3 bases at V and 7 bases at J; junction bases unmatched: 5. The germline V gene has CDR1 MGHDK and CDR2 SYGVNS. CDR3 protein: CASSDTGTGGNEQFF. The CDR3 coding sequence is TGTGCCAGCAGTGATACCGGGACAGGGGGGAATGAGCAGTTCTTC.

Many counts were recorded for this clone. The J gene is TRBJ2-7, the V gene TRBV30; 7 bases match TRBD1. With V trimmed by 3 bases and J by 8 bases, 10 bases remained unmatched. The CDR3 totals 13 residues. From germline, CDR1 is GTSNPN and CDR2 SVGIG (reference sequence). The CDR3 DNA reads as TGTGCCTGGAGCCCTGGGACAGATCTCCAGCAGTACTTC. It yields the protein CAWSPGTDLQQYF.